A single T cell receptor (beta chain) is shown here with its context. This sample was included in a study of blood T cell repertoires in COVID-19. Background on the study: PBMCs, B-cell-depleted T cells, or T cells provided the cDNA or gDNA that made up the material.

The CDR3 is 13 residues long. The germline gives CDR1 KGHSH, CDR2 LQKENI. V dropped 4 bases and J dropped 3 bases, with 7 bases sitting between them. TCRdb's copy holds only in-frame clones and misses some; the assay was immunoSEQ multiplex PCR. The repertoire holds under 200,000 clones, with approximately 90% as singletons. Input material: peripheral blood. The rearrangement uses TRBV18 and TRBJ1-5; D possibly corresponds to TRBD1 (6 bases). The TCR was taken from a man aged 50 or older with acute or convalescent COVID-19. CDR3 region: CASSQGVNQPQHF. The CDR3 bases are TGTGCCAGCTCACAGGGGGTCAATCAGCCCCAGCATTTT.